The 13 T cell receptor beta chains given below trace back to one sample, sequenced in a study of blood T cell repertoires in COVID-19. Assay used: immunoSEQ multiplex PCR; TCRdb lists only in-frame clones, some missing. Of 200,000 to 250,000 clones listed, less than 90% are singletons. The sequenced sample was peripheral blood. Receptor source: an elderly woman with active or convalescent COVID-19.

This chain joins TRBV19 and TRBJ2-1; no definite D call. CDR3 size: 12 residues. Trimming left V 4 bases short and J 9 bases short, with 10 bases between. Germline V lookup: CDR1 LNHDA, CDR2 SQIVND (reference sequence). CDR3 amino acids: CASSTWYGEQFF. The CDR3 region has the DNA TGTGCCAGTAGTACCTGGTACGGTGAGCAGTTCTTC.

The chain has TRBV7-8 and TRBJ2-2; no definite D call. The ends were cut back, 5 bases at V and 6 bases at J, with 13 bases in the middle. Germline assignment: CDR1 SGHVS and CDR2 FQNEAQ. The CDR3 is 14 residues long. The CDR3 loop is CASSRVAIAGELFF. The CDR3 coding sequence is TGTGCCAGCAGCCGAGTTGCGATAGCCGGGGAGCTGTTTTTT.

The rearrangement uses TRBV5-5 and TRBJ1-1; 7 bases align to TRBD1. V lost 1 base to trimming and J lost 4 bases; unmatched junction nucleotides: 1. The germline gives CDR1 SGHKS, CDR2 YYEKEE (reference sequence). The CDR3 is 13 amino acids. CDR3 DNA sequence: TGTGCCAGCAGCTTGTCAGGGGGCACTGAAGCTTTCTTT. Protein: CASSLSGGTEAFF.

This chain uses TRBV7-3 with TRBJ2-3; TRBD2 aligns across 11 bases. The CDR3 extends over 17 amino acids. J gave up 4 bases and V 0 bases, and 6 bases lay outside the gene matches. Germline CDR1 and CDR2: SGHTA and FQGTGA. The CDR3 spells CASSLTALAGAADTQYF. CDR3 DNA: TGTGCCAGCAGCTTAACAGCACTAGCGGGAGCAGCAGATACGCAGTATTTT.

The chain has TRBV6-5 and TRBJ1-5, with 8 bases identical to TRBD1. Germline V gene data show CDR1 as MNHEY and CDR2 as SVGAGI. Trimming removed 6 bases from V and 0 bases from J; junction bases left unmatched: 4. This CDR3 spans 15 amino acids. CDR3 DNA: TGTGCCAGCAGCCCAGGGGGCTATAGCAATCAGCCCCAGCATTTT. Amino acid sequence: CASSPGGYSNQPQHF.

V usage is TRBV5-4 and J usage is TRBJ2-1; no clear D. CDR3 length: 15 amino acids. In germline, CDR1 is SGHNT, CDR2 YYREEE (reference sequence). With 4 bases removed from V and 5 bases from J, the gap between germline ends came to 16 bases. The CDR3 nucleotides read TGTGCCAGCAGCGGTGGTAACCACGGTGACAATGAGCAGTTCTTC. This codes for CASSGGNHGDNEQFF. The whole variable domain, remainder taken from reference TRBV5-4 and TRBJ2-1, is ETGVTQSPTHLIKTRGQQVTLRCSSQSGHNTVSWYQQALGQGPQFIFQYYREEENGRGNFPPRFSGLQFPNYSSELNVNALELDDSALYLCASSGGNHGDNEQFFGPGTRLTVL.

Only one count was recorded for this clone. The rearrangement joins TRBV30 to TRBJ1-4, with D unclear. This CDR3 region has 13 residues. V lost 4 bases and J 12 bases, leaving 18 bases between the germline ends. The germline V gene has CDR1 GTSNPN and CDR2 SVGIG (reference sequence). The CDR3 nucleotides read TGTGCCTGGAATCAGGCCCTGATCGATGAACTGTTTTTT. Protein: CAWNQALIDELFF.

The chain links TRBV6-5 to TRBJ1-5, with 7 bases identical to TRBD1. The CDR3 covers 14 residues. After removal of 6 bases from V and 0 bases from J, the junction contained 2 bases not matched to a gene. In germline, CDR1 is MNHEY, CDR2 SVGAGI. CDR3 loop: CASSDRVSNQPQHF. The CDR3 bases are TGTGCCAGCAGCGACAGGGTTAGCAATCAGCCCCAGCATTTT.

The genes are TRBV7-8 and TRBJ2-2, with a possible D match to TRBD2 (5 bases). CDR1 is SGHVS, CDR2 FQNEAQ, per germline. Trimming shortened V by 5 bases and J by 0 bases, and 13 bases separated the two germline ends. The CDR3 is 16 amino acids. The CDR3 sequence is CASSRAAATNTGELFF. In DNA form, the CDR3 reads TGTGCCAGCAGCCGAGCAGCGGCCACGAACACCGGGGAGCTGTTTTTT.

The rearrangement uses TRBV6-2 or TRBV6-3 and TRBJ2-7; 9 bases agree with TRBD1. This CDR3 spans 15 amino acids. Trimming at V came to 2 bases and at J to 7 bases, leaving 9 bases not matched to a gene. CDR1 and CDR2 (germline): MNHEY, SVGEGT. The CDR3 DNA reads as TGTGCCAGCAGTTACCTTGGACAGGGGCAGGGGGAGCAGTACTTC. Amino acids: CASSYLGQGQGEQYF.

The genes are TRBV27 and TRBJ1-2; possible D gene TRBD1, 5 bases. CDR1 and CDR2 from the germline V gene are MNHEY and SMNVEV (reference sequence). The CDR3 is made up of 16 amino acids. V was cut by 3 bases and J by 2 bases, with 16 bases left in between. The CDR3, as DNA: TGTGCCAGCAGTTTCAAACCCCAAGACAGCAACTATGGCTACACCTTC. Its translation is CASSFKPQDSNYGYTF.

The rearrangement links TRBV6-5 to TRBJ1-2, with D unclear. This CDR3 has 12 residues. The V end lost 6 bases, the J end lost 8 bases, and 13 bases lay between the germline ends. Germline values: CDR1 MNHEY, CDR2 SVGAGI. The CDR3 loop is CASRSEPRGYTF. CDR3 in DNA: TGTGCCAGCAGAAGTGAACCTCGGGGCTACACCTTC.

With regard to this clone: The junction and the germline gene differ at one end; a read error may be behind it. The rearrangement joins TRBV7-2 to TRBJ2-7, with 7 nucleotides matching TRBD2. CDR1 SGHTA and CDR2 FQGNSA come from the germline V gene. The CDR3 sequence is 14 residues long. The CDR3, as DNA: TGTGCCAGCAGCCCCGATGGAGCGGGAAGGTCTATGGTTTTC. As protein: CASSPDGAGRSMVF.